Listed below are T cell receptor beta chains from one sample, sequenced in a study of blood T cell repertoires in COVID-19. Generated by immunoSEQ multiplex PCR, the TCRdb table keeps only in-frame clones and is missing some. This sample has some 250,000 clones, with around 89% found just once. Sequencing was performed on PBMCs or T cells enriched from blood (not recorded which). These receptors all come from a man in his forties who had recovered from COVID-19. Each CDR3 is given with its conserved first and last residue. A D gene is named only where the DNA matches it firmly. Clone size is not always given. Where it is, it says once, few, many or a class for expanded clones.

V: TRBV4-2; size: -; D: TRBD2; J: TRBJ2-2; CDR3: CASRLIGGREGIAGELFF; DNA: TGTGCCAGCAGGTTAATAGGTGGGCGGGAGGGGATCGCCGGGGAGCTGTTTTTT
V: TRBV30; size: -; D: -; J: TRBJ1-2; CDR3: CAWRGQGSIYGYTF; DNA: TGTGCCTGGAGGGGGCAGGGGTCTATCTATGGCTACACCTTC
V: TRBV24-1; size: -; D: TRBD1; J: TRBJ2-1; CDR3: CATSDRGTASSYNEQFF; DNA: TGTGCCACCAGTGACCGTGGGACAGCCAGCTCCTACAATGAGCAGTTCTTC
V: TRBV7-2; size: -; D: -; J: TRBJ2-3; CDR3: CASSLSLGTQYF; DNA: TGTGCCAGCAGCCTCTCCCTAGGTACGCAGTATTTT
V: TRBV11-1; size: once; D: TRBD2; J: TRBJ2-1; CDR3: CASSPKSSGSYNEQFF; DNA: TGTGCCAGCAGTCCCAAATCTAGCGGGAGTTACAATGAGCAGTTCTTC
V: TRBV5-1; size: -; D: -; J: TRBJ1-4; CDR3: CASSLAVGRGEGEKLFF; DNA: TGCGCCAGCAGCTTGGCCGTCGGACGAGGGGAGGGTGAAAAACTGTTTTTT
V: TRBV28; size: -; D: TRBD1; J: TRBJ1-4; CDR3: CASSQTGGNEKLFF; DNA: TGTGCCAGCAGTCAAACAGGGGGGAATGAAAAACTGTTTTTT
V: TRBV11-3; size: once; D: -; J: TRBJ2-1; CDR3: CASSLGGRGSYNEQFF; DNA: TGTGCCAGCAGCTTAGGAGGGCGGGGCTCCTACAATGAGCAGTTCTTC
V: TRBV10-3; size: -; D: -; J: TRBJ1-1; CDR3: CAISDHDKNTEAFF; DNA: TGTGCCATCAGTGACCACGACAAGAACACTGAAGCTTTCTTT
V: TRBV7-9; size: -; D: -; J: TRBJ2-2; CDR3: CASSVTGSDTGELFF; DNA: TGTGCCAGCAGCGTTACAGGGTCGGACACCGGGGAGCTGTTTTTT
V: TRBV7-2; size: -; D: TRBD1; J: TRBJ1-5; CDR3: CASSPKWSDRENQPQHF; DNA: TGTGCCAGCAGCCCCAAGTGGTCTGACAGGGAGAATCAGCCCCAGCATTTT
V: TRBV5-1; size: -; D: -; J: TRBJ1-4; CDR3: CASSLSADGINEKLFF; DNA: TGCGCCAGCAGCTTGTCCGCCGACGGGATTAATGAAAAACTGTTTTTT
V: TRBV5-8; size: -; D: -; J: TRBJ2-7; CDR3: CASSLAAGSYEQYF; DNA: TGTGCCAGCAGCTTGGCTGCGGGGTCCTACGAGCAGTACTTC
V: TRBV4-2; size: -; D: -; J: TRBJ1-1; CDR3: CASSQDGRESTEAFF; DNA: TGTGCCAGCAGCCAAGATGGCAGGGAATCTACTGAAGCTTTCTTT
V: TRBV30; size: -; D: TRBD1; J: TRBJ2-3; CDR3: CAWSKSGGLDTQYF; DNA: TGTGCCTGGAGTAAATCAGGGGGCCTAGATACGCAGTATTTT
V: TRBV4-1; size: -; D: TRBD1; J: TRBJ1-1; CDR3: CASSQTLTAGGTEAFF; DNA: TGCGCCAGCAGCCAGACCCTTACGGCAGGGGGCACTGAAGCTTTCTTT
V: TRBV3-1/TRBV3-2; size: once; D: TRBD1; J: TRBJ1-4; CDR3: CASSPIRGQGEKLFF; DNA: TGTGCCAGCAGCCCGATCAGGGGGCAAGGTGAAAAACTGTTTTTT
V: TRBV29-1; size: -; D: -; J: TRBJ2-7; CDR3: CSVTQGGSYEQYF; DNA: TGCAGCGTTACACAGGGTGGCTCCTACGAGCAGTACTTC
V: TRBV3-1/TRBV3-2; size: -; D: TRBD2; J: TRBJ2-2; CDR3: CVTKASGNTGELFF; DNA: TGTGTCACGAAAGCTAGCGGGAACACCGGGGAGCTGTTTTTT
V: TRBV5-8; size: -; D: TRBD2; J: TRBJ2-1; CDR3: CASSLEWGSGTVDEQFF; DNA: TGTGCCAGCAGCTTGGAATGGGGTAGCGGGACGGTGGATGAGCAGTTCTTC
V: TRBV23-1; size: -; D: TRBD1; J: TRBJ2-5; CDR3: CASSHPDRGPSQETQYF; DNA: TGCGCCAGCAGTCATCCGGACAGGGGACCATCGCAAGAGACCCAGTACTTC